This T cell receptor (beta chain) was recorded in a study of cytotoxic CD8 clonotypes in ibrutinib-treated CLL. Overall study results and limits: While tracking circulating CD8+ T-cell counts, baseline clonality exceeded that of age-matched healthy donors.

This clone was seen once. Its antigen is as yet unknown. The CDR3 extends over 14 amino acids. The germline V gene has CDR1 SGHRS and CDR2 YFSETQ. Trimming stripped 4 bases from V and 3 bases from J, with 13 bases between. Target depth was 1 in 200,000 to 1 in 1 million T cells, about 10x per clonotype. Data came from immunoSEQ multiplex PCR; TCRdb stores just in-frame clones and leaves some out. The repertoire holds about 68,000 clones, with 68% as singletons. About 2.2 micrograms of genomic DNA (from cryopreserved PBMCs) were used for TCR beta libraries. The chain has TRBV5-1 and TRBJ1-1; the D is unclear. The material was PBMCs, obtained after 12 months of ibrutinib treatment. This receptor was taken from a human donor with chronic lymphocytic leukemia. CDR3 sequence reads: CASSRSDGDTEAFF. The CDR3 DNA reads as TGCGCCAGCAGCAGGTCCGACGGAGACACTGAAGCTTTCTTT.